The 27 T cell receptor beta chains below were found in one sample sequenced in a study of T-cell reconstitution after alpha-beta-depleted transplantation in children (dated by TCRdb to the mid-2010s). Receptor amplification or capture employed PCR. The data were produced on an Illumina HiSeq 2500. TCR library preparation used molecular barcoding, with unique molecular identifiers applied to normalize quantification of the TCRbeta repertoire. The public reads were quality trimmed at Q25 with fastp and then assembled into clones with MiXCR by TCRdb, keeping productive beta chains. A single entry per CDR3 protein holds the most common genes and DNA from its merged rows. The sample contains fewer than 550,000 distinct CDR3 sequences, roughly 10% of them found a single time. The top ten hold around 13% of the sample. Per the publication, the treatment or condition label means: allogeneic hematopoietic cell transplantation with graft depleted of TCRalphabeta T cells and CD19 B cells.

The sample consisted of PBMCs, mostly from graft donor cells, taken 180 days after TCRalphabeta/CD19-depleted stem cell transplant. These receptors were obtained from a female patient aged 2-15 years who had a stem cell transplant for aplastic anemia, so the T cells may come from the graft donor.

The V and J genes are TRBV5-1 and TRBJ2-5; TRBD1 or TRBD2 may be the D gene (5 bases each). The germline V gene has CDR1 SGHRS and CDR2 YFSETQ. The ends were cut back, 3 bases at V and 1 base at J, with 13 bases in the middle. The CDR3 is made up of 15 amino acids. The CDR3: CASSWDPGFQETQYF. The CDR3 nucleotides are TGCGCCAGCAGCTGGGACCCAGGTTTCCAAGAGACCCAGTACTTC. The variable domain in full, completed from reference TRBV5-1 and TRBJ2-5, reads KAGVTQTPRYLIKTRGQQVTLSCSPISGHRSVSWYQQTPGQGLQFLFEYFSETQRNKGNFPGRFSGRQFSNSRSEMNVSTLELGDSALYLCASSWDPGFQETQYFGPGTRLLVL.

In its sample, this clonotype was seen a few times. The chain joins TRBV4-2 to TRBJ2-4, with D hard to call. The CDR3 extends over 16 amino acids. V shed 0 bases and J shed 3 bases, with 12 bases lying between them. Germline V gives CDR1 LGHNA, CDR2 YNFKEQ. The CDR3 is CASSQDPSASKNIQYF. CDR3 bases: TGTGCCAGCAGCCAAGATCCCTCAGCGAGCAAAAACATTCAGTACTTC.

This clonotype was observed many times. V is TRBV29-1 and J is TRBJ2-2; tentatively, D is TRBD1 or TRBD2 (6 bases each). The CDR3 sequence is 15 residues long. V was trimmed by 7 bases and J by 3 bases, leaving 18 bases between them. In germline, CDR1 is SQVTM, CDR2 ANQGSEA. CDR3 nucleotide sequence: TGCAGCGCCCGAGAGGCGGGACAAGACACCGGGGAGCTGTTTTTT. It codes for CSAREAGQDTGELFF.

The DNA of the CDR3 is TGCGCCAGCAGCTACGGACTAGCGGTCGCCTACGAGCAGTACGTC. It codes for CASSYGLAVAYEQYV. The chain uses TRBV4-3 and TRBJ2-7; TRBD2 matches at 10 bases. The CDR3 runs to 15 residues. Germline CDR1 LGHNA, CDR2 YSLEER. V was clipped by 5 bases and J by 2 bases; unmatched bases: 6.

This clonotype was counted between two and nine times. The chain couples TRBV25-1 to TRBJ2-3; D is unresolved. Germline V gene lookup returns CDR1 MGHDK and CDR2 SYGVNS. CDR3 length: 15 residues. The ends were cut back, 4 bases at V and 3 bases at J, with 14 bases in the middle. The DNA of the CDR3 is TGTGCCAGCAGTGGCATGGGGTTCAGGACAGATACGCAGTATTTT. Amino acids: CASSGMGFRTDTQYF.

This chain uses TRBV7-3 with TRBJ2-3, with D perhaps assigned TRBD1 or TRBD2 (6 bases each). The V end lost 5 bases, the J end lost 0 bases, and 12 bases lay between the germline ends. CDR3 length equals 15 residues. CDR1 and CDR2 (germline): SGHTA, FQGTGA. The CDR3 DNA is TGTGCCAGCAGCCCGGGGGCAGCTAGCACAGATACGCAGTATTTT. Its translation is CASSPGAASTDTQYF.

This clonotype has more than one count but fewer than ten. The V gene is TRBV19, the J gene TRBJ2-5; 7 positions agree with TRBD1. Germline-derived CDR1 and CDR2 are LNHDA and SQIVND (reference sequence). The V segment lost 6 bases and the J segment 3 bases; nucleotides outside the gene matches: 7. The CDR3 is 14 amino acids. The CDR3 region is CASRPTGAEETQYF. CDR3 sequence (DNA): TGTGCCAGTAGACCCACAGGGGCAGAAGAGACCCAGTACTTC. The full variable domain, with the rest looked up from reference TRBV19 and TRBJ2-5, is DGGITQSPKYLFRKEGQNVTLSCEQNLNHDAMYWYRQDPGQGLRLIYYSQIVNDFQKGDIAEGYSVSREKKESFPLTVTSAQKNPTAFYLCASRPTGAEETQYFGPGTRLLVL.

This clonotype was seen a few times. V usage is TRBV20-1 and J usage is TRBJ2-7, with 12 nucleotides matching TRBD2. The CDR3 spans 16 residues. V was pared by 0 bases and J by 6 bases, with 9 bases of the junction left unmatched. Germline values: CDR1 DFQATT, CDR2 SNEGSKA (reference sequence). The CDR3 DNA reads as TGCAGTGCTAGAGATTCAACTAGCGGGAGGATCACCGAGCAGTACTTC. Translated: CSARDSTSGRITEQYF.

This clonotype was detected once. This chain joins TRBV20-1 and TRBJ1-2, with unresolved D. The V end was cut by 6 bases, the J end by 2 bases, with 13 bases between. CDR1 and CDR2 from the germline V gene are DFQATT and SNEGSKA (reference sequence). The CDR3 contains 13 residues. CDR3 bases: TGCAGTGCCCTGGCGGCGGCAAACTATGGCTACACCTTC. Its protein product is CSALAAANYGYTF.

The CDR3 DNA sequence: TGCAGCGTTGGGCTAGCGGGAGGGCCAGGGGAGACCCAGTACTTC. Residues: CSVGLAGGPGETQYF. The chain uses TRBV29-1 and TRBJ2-5; 12 bases fit TRBD2. Trimming removed 4 bases from V and 5 bases from J; junction bases left unmatched: 8. The CDR3 is 15 residues long. In germline, CDR1 is SQVTM, CDR2 ANQGSEA.

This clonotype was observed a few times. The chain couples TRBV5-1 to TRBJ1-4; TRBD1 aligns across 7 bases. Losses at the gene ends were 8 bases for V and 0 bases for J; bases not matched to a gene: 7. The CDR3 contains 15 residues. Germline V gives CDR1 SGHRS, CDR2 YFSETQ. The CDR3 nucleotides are TGCGCCAGTAGGGACAGCTTTGCAACTAATGAAAAACTGTTTTTT. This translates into CASRDSFATNEKLFF.

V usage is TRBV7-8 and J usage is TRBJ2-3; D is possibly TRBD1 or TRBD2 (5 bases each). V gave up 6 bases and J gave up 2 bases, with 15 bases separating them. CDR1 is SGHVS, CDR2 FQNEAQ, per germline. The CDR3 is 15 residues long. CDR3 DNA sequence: TGTGCCAGCAGACCTGGGGCAGGGACCACAGATACGCAGTATTTT. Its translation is CASRPGAGTTDTQYF.

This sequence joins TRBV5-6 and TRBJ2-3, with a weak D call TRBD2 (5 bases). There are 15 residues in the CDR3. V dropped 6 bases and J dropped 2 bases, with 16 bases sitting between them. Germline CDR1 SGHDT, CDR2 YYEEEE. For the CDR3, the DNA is TGTGCCAGCATCTACTGGGAGCGTCTCACAGATACGCAGTATTTT. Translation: CASIYWERLTDTQYF.

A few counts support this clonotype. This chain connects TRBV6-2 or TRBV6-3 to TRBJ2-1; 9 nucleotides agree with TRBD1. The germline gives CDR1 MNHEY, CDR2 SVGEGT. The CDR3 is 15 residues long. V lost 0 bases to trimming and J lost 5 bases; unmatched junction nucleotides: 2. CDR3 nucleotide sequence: TGTGCCAGCAGTTACTCCGGGACAGGGAACAATGAGCAGTTCTTC. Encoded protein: CASSYSGTGNNEQFF.

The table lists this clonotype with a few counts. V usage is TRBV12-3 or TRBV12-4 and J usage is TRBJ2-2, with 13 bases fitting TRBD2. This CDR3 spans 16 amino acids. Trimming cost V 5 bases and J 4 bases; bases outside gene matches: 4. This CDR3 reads CASSRTSGRRTGELFF. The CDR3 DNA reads TGTGCCAGCAGTAGGACTAGCGGGAGACGCACCGGGGAGCTGTTTTTT.

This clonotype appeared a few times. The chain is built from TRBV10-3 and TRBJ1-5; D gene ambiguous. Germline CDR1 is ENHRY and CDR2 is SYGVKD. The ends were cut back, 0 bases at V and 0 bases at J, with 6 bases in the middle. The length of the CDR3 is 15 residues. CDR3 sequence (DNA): TGTGCCATCAGTGAGTCAGGCGATAGCAATCAGCCCCAGCATTTT. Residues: CAISESGDSNQPQHF.

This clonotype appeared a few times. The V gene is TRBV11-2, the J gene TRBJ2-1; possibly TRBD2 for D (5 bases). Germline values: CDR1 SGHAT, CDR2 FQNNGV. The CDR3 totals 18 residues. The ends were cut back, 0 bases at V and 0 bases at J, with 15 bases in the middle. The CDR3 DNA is TGTGCCAGCAGCTTAGAGAGGCCTAGCCGGAGCTCCTACAATGAGCAGTTCTTC. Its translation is CASSLERPSRSSYNEQFF.

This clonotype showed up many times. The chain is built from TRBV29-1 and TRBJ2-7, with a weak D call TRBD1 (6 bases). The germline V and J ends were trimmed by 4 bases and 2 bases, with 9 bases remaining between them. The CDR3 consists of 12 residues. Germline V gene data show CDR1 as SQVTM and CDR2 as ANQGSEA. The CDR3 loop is CSVGRDTYEQYF. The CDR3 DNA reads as TGCAGCGTTGGTCGGGACACCTACGAGCAGTACTTC.

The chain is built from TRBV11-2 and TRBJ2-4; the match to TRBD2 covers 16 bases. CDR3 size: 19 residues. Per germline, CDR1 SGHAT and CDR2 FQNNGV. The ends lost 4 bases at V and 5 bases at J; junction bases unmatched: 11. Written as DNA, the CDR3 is TGTGCCAGCAGCTCTGGGACTAGCGGGAGGGCCGTTTACCAAAACATTCAGTACTTC. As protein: CASSSGTSGRAVYQNIQYF.

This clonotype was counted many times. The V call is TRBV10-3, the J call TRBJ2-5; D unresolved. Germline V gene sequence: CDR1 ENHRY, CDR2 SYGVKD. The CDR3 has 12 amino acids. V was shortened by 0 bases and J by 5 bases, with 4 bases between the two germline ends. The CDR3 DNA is TGTGCCATCAGTGAGTCGGGGGAGACCCAGTACTTC. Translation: CAISESGETQYF.

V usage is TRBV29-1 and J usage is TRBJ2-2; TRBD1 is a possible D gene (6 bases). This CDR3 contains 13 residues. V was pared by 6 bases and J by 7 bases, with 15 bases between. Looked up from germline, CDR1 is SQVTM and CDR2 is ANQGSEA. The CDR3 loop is CSVRLRGGGELFF. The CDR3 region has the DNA TGCAGCGTCAGACTCAGGGGTGGCGGGGAGCTGTTTTTT.

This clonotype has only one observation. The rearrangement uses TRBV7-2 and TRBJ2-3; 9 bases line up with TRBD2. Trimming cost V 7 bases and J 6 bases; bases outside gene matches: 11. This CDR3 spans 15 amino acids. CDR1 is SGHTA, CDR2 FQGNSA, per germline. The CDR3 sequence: CASTRRAGGMDTQYF. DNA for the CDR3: TGTGCCAGCACACGAAGGGCGGGAGGGATGGATACGCAGTATTTT.

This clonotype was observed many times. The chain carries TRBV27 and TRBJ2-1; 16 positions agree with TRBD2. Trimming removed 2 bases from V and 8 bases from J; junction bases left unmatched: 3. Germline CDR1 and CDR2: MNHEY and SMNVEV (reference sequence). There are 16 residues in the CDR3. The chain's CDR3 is CASSLGGLAGGHEQFF. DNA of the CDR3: TGTGCCAGCAGTTTAGGGGGACTAGCGGGAGGGCATGAGCAGTTCTTC.

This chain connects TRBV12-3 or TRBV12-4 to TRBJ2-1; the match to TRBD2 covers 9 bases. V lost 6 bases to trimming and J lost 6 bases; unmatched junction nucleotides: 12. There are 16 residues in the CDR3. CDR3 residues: CASRGPGLATVNEQFF. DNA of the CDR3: TGTGCCAGCAGGGGTCCGGGACTAGCTACAGTCAATGAGCAGTTCTTC.

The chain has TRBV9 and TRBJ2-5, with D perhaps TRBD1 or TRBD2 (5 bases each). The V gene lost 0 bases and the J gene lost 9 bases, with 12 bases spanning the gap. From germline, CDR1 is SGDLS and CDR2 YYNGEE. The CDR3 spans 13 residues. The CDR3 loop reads CASSVGTVGAQYF. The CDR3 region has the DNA TGTGCCAGCAGCGTAGGGACCGTGGGGGCCCAGTACTTC.

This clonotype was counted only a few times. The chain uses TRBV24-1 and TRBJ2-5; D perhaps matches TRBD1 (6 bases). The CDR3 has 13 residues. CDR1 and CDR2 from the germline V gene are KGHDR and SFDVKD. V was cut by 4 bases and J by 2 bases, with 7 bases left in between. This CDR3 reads CATSEGAQETQYF. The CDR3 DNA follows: TGTGCCACCAGTGAGGGGGCGCAAGAGACCCAGTACTTC.

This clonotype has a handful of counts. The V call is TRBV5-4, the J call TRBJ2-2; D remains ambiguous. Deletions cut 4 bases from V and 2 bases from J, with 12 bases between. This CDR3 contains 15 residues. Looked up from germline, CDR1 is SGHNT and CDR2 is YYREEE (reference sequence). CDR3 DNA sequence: TGTGCCAGCAGCCCCAATTACATTAACACCGGGGAGCTGTTTTTT. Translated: CASSPNYINTGELFF.